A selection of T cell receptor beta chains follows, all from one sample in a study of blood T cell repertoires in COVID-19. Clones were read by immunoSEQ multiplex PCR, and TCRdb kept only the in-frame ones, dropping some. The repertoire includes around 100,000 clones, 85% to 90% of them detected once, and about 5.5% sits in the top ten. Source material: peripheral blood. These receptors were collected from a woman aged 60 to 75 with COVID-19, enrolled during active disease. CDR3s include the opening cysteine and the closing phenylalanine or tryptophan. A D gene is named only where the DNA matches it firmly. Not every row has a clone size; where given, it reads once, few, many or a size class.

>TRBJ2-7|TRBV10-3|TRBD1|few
CAISEGTGTYEQYF
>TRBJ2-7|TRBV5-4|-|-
CASSLDAGPAYEQYF
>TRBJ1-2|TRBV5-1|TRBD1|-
CASSLNRGQGDRYTF
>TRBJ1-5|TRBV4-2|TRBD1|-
CASSQEQGANQPQHF
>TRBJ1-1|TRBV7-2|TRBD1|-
CASSLGDSEAFF
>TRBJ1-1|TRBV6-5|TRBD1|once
CASTPLTGVRTEAFF
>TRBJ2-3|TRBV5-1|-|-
CASSFEETDTQYF
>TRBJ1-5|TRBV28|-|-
CASSLGKGNQPQHF
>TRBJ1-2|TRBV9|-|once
CASSLSGIYTF
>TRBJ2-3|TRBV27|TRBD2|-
CASSFQRGYTDTQYF
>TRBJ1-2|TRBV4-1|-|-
CASSQQQGNFLANYGYTF
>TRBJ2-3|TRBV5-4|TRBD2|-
CASSLGLAGESGDTQYF
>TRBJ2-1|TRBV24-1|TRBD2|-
CATSDPRLAGEQFF
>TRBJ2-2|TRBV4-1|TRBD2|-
CASKPSGGADTGELFF
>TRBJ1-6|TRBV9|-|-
CASSLGSTYNSPLHF
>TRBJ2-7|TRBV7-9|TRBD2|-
CASSARGTSSAEQYF
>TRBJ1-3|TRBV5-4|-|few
CASSLETASGNTIYF
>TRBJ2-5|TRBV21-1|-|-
CASSTPRGKKETQYF
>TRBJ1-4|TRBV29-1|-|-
CSVESEGVLFF
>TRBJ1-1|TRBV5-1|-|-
CASSPDWQYPEAFF
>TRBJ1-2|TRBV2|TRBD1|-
CASTVDRGGYGYTF
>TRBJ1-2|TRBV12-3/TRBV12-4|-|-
CASRRDRIYGYTF
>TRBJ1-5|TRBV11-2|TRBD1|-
CASSFGTGSTYSNQPQHF
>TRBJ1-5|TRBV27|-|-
CASSLQGVDQPQHF
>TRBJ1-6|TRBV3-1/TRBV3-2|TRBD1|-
CASSLDRGRYNSPLHF
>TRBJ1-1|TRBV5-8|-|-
CASSLSEGFF
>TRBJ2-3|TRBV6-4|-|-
CASSDMAADTQYF
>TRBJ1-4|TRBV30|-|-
CAWNVGGLGKLFF
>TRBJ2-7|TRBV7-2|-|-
CASSFTPDPGVTAEQYF
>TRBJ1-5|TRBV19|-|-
CASKRGREGSNQPQHF
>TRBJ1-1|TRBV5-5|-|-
CASSLLAGVMNTEAFF